The clone carrying this T cell receptor (beta chain) occurred many times. Its target is unknown. The sample belongs to a study of blood T cells in healthy people across ages. Study-wide points: Unknown CMV status may confound age-related changes in expanded clones. Unsorted PBMC input precluded a conclusive naive versus antigen-experienced comparison.

Every participating donor contributed roughly 11 milliliters of peripheral blood through a draw. Germline-derived CDR1 and CDR2 are MNHNY and SVGAGI (reference sequence). The length of the CDR3 is 11 residues. The ends were cut back, 7 bases at V and 4 bases at J, with 7 bases in the middle. A sample-barcoded 5' primer and a J-beta primer mix were used in a second PCR of roughly 6 to 11 cycles. CDR3-containing paired-end reads numbered at least 2.5 million in each sample. TCRdb ran MiXCR on the 5' RACE reads and lists one entry per CDR3 protein. The table includes about 1.6 million distinct CDR3 sequences, around 35% detected once.

The origin of this receptor is a woman under 40 in good health. The sequencing sample was made of blood. The chain is built from TRBV6-6 and TRBJ1-2; no clear D. The CDR3 DNA follows: TGTGCCAGCACGTCCAGCTATGGCTACACCTTC. Translated: CASTSSYGYTF.